This TCR beta chain was documented in a study of cytomegalovirus exposure and HLA in healthy donors. Study-wide results and caveats: Investigators reported around 150 TCR beta chains as tied to cytomegalovirus. Reports credit the classifier with highly specific, highly sensitive diagnosis of cytomegalovirus status. As confirmed in vitro, a few CMV-associated chains were specific for CMV antigens. A missense DCLRE1C variant was associated with V- and J-gene trimming of TCR beta chains in a later analysis, and an independent cohort replicated the association.

Use of 60 Vbeta and 13 Jbeta primers characterized the PCR. Libraries were prepared by immunoSEQ multiplex PCR; TCRdb keeps only in-frame clonotypes and omits some of them. Seen here are 180,000 or so clones, approximately 85% observed once, and the top ten hold approximately 8.5%. Germline lookup yields CDR1 MDHEN and CDR2 SYDVKM. CDR3 length equals 13 residues. The V gene lost 7 bases and the J gene lost 2 bases, with 11 bases spanning the gap. As concerns this clone: Antigen specificity is unknown.

The J gene is TRBJ1-2, the V gene TRBV28; a weak D match, TRBD1 (5 bases). This receptor was obtained from a man aged 18-30 years in good health and CMV-seropositive. Sequenced input: PBMCs. The CDR3 coding sequence is TGTGCCAGCACCCCAGGGCAAAACTATGGCTACACCTTC. Protein: CASTPGQNYGYTF.